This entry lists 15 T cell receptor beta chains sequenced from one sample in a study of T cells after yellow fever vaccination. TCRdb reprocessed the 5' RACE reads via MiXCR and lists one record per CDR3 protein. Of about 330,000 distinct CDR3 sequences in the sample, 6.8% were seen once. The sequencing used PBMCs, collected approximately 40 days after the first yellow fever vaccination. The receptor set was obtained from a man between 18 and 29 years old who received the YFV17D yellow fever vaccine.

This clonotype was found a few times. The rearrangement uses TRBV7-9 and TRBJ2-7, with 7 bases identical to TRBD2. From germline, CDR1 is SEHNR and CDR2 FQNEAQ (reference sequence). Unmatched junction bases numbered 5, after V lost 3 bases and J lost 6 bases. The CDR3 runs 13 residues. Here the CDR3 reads CASSFAGAGEQYF. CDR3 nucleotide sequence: TGTGCCAGCAGCTTTGCGGGAGCGGGCGAGCAGTACTTC.

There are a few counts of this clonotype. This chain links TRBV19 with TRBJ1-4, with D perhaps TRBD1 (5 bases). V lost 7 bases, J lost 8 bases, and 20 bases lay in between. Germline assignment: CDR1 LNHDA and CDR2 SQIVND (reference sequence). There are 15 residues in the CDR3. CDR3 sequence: CASTPWGTGEEKLFF. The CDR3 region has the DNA TGTGCCAGTACCCCCTGGGGCACCGGAGAGGAAAAACTGTTTTTT.

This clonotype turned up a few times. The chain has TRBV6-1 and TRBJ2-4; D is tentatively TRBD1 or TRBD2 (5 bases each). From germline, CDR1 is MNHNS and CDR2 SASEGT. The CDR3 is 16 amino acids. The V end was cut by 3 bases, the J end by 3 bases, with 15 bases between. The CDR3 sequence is CASSDRAGTGKNIQYF. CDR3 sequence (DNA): TGTGCCAGCAGTGATCGGGCGGGTACAGGCAAAAACATTCAGTACTTC.

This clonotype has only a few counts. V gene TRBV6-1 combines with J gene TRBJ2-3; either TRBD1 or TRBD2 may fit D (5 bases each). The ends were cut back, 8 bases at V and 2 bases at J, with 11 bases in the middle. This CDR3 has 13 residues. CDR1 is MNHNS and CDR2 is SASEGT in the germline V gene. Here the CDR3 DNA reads TGTGCCAGCGGGGGATTACTCACAGATACGCAGTATTTT. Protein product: CASGGLLTDTQYF.

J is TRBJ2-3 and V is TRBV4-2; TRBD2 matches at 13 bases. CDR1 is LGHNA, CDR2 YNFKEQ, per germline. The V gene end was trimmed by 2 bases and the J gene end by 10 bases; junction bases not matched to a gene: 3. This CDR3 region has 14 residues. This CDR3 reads CASSQPGLAGPQYF. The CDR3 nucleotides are TGTGCCAGCAGCCAACCGGGACTAGCGGGGCCGCAGTATTTT.

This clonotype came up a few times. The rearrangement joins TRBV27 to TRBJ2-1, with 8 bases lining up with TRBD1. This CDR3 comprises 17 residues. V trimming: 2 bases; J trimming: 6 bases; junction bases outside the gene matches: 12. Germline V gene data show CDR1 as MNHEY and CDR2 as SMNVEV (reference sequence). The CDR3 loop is CASSLRETGARGNEQFF. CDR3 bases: TGTGCCAGCAGTTTACGTGAGACAGGGGCGCGGGGCAATGAGCAGTTCTTC.

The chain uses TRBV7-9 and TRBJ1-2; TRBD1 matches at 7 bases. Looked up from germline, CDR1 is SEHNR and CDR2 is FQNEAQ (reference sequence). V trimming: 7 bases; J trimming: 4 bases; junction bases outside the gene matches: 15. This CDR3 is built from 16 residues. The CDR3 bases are TGTGCCAGCATGGTCCGGACAGGCGGCGAGGGCTATGGCTACACCTTC. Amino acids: CASMVRTGGEGYGYTF.

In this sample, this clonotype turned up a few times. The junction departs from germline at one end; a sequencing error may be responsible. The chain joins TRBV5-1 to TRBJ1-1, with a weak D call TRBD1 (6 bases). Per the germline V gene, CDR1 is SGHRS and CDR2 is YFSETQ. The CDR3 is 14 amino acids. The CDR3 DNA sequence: TGTGCCAGCAGCTTAGGCAGGGGGAACACTGAAGCTTTCTTT. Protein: CASSLGRGNTEAFF. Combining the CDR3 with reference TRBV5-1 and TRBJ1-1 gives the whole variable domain KAGVTQTPRYLIKTRGQQVTLSCSPISGHRSVSWYQQTPGQGLQFLFEYFSETQRNKGNFPGRFSGRQFSNSRSEMNVSTLELGDSALYLCASSLGRGNTEAFFGQGTRLTVV.

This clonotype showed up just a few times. CDR3 sequence: CASNLRGGRNTDTQYF. DNA of the CDR3: TGTGCCAGCAATCTGCGGGGGGGCCGTAACACAGATACGCAGTATTTT. V and J are TRBV12-3 or TRBV12-4 and TRBJ2-3; TRBD2 agrees at 9 bases. V was clipped by 7 bases and J by 2 bases; unmatched bases: 10. The CDR3 totals 16 residues.

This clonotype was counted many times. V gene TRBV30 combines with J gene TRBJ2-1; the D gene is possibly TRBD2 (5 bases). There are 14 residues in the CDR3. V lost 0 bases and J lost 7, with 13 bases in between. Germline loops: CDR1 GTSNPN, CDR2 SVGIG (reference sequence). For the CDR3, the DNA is TGTGCCTGGAGTGTGACGGTACTAGAAAATGAGCAGTTCTTC. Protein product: CAWSVTVLENEQFF.

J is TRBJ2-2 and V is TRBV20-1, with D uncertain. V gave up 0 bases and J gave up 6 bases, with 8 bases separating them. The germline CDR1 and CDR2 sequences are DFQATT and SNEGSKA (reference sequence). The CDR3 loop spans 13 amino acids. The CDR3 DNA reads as TGCAGTGCTAGAGATATGGGGTCCGGGGAGCTGTTTTTT. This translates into CSARDMGSGELFF.

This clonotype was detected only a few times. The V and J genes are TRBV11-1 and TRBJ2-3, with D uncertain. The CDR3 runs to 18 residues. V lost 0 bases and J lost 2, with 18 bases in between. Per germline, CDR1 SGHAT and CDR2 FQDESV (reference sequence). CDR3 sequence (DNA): TGTGCCAGCAGCTTAGCGCTCATTGGGGATGCTCCCACAGATACGCAGTATTTT. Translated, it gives CASSLALIGDAPTDTQYF.

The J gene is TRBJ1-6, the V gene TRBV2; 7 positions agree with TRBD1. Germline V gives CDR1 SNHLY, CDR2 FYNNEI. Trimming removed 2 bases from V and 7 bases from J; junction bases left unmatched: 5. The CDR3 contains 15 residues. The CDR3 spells CASSEQGEANSPLHF. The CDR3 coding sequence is TGTGCCAGCAGTGAACAGGGGGAGGCCAATTCACCCCTCCACTTT.

The CDR3: CASSDRVANEKLFF. CDR3 nucleotides: TGTGCCAGCAGCGACAGGGTAGCTAATGAAAAACTGTTTTTT. The rearrangement uses TRBV7-2 and TRBJ1-4; 7 bases line up with TRBD1. Germline V gene sequence: CDR1 SGHTA, CDR2 FQGNSA. This CDR3 spans 14 amino acids. J lost 3 bases, V lost 5 bases, and 3 bases had no gene match.

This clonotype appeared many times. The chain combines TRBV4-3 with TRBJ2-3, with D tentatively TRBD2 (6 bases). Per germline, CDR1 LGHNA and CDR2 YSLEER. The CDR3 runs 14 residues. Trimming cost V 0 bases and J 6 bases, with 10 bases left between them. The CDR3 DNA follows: TGCGCCAGCAGCCAAGATGGGGGGAGGGATACGCAGTATTTT. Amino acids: CASSQDGGRDTQYF.